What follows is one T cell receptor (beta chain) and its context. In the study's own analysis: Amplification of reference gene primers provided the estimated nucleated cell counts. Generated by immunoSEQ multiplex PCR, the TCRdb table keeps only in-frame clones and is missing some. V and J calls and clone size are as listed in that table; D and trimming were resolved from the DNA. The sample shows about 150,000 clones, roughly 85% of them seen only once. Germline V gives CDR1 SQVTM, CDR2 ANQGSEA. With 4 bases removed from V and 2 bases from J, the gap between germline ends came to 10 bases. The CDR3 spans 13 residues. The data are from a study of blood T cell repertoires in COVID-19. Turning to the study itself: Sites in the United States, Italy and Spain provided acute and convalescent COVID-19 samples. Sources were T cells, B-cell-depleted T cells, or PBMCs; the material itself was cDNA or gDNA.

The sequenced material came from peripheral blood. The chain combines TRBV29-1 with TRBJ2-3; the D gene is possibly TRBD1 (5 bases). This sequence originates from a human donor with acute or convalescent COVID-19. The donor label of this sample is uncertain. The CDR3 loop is CSVARVPTDTQYF. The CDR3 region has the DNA TGCAGCGTTGCCAGGGTACCCACAGATACGCAGTATTTT.